This T cell receptor beta chain was profiled in a study of blood T cells in healthy people across ages. As regards this clonotype: Antigen: not known.

Next came a second PCR, run for about 7 to 12 cycles, which used a sample-barcoded 5' primer along with a J-beta primer mix. TCRdb redid the calling of the 5' RACE reads with MiXCR, one entry per CDR3 protein. The data show more than 1.4 million distinct CDR3 sequences, with roughly 45% seen just once and approximately 7.9% held by the top ten. Whole-study findings and limits: TCR beta diversity correlated strongly with naive T cell percentage. For the donors, CMV status was unknown and possibly confounded expanded clonotype changes.

Trimming stripped 6 bases from V and 2 bases from J, with 9 bases between. The germline V gene encodes CDR1 MNHEY and CDR2 SVGAGI. This CDR3 spans 13 amino acids. The sample was blood. The V call is TRBV6-5, the J call TRBJ2-3; D perhaps matches TRBD2 (5 bases). The sequence came from a woman aged 18-35 years in good health. The CDR3 DNA sequence: TGTGCCAGCAGCGTACTAGTCACAGATACGCAGTATTTT. Translating gives CASSVLVTDTQYF.